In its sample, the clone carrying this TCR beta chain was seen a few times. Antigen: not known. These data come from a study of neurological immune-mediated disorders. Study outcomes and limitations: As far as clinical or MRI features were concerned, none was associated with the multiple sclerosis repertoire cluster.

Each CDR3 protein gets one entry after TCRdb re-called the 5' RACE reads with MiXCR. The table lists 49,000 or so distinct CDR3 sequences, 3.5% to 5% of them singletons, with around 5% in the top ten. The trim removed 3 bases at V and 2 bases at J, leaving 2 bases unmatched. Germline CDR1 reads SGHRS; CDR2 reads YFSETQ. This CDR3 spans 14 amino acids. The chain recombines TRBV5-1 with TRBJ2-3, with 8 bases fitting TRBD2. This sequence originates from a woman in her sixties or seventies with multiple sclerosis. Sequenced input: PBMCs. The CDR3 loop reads CASSSGLDTDTQYF. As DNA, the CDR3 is TGCGCCAGCAGCTCGGGACTAGACACAGATACGCAGTATTTT.